A selection of T cell receptor beta chains follows, all from one sample in a study of blood T cell repertoires in COVID-19. Clones were sequenced by immunoSEQ multiplex PCR, and TCRdb holds only the in-frame ones, with some missing. Of approximately 180,000 clones in the sample, over 80% were seen once. The material sequenced was peripheral blood. These receptors originate from a middle-aged woman with COVID-19, enrolled during active disease. Both conserved end residues are part of each CDR3. The order of the fields is D gene, clone size, V gene, J gene, CDR3 DNA, CDR3 protein. The D gene is left open where the match is weak. Clone size, where shown, is once, few, many, or a class for clones that have expanded.

TRBD1	once	TRBV27	TRBJ1-2	TGTGCCAGCAGCAGGGACAGGGGCTATGGCTACACCTTC	CASSRDRGYGYTF
-	-	TRBV20-1	TRBJ1-1	TGCAGTGCTCTCGACACTGAAGCTTTCTTT	CSALDTEAFF
-	-	TRBV13	TRBJ2-5	TGTGCCAGCAGCTTCAGGAAGATCCCCGAAGATCAAGAGACCCAGTACTTC	CASSFRKIPEDQETQYF
-	-	TRBV19	TRBJ1-3	TGTGCCAGTAGTATAATACAGAGCTCTGGAAACACCATATATTTT	CASSIIQSSGNTIYF
-	-	TRBV27	TRBJ2-1	TGTGCCACTTTTAGGCGGGACAGCATCGGTGAGCAGTTCTTC	CATFRRDSIGEQFF
TRBD1	-	TRBV2	TRBJ1-2	TGTGCCAGCATCCTAAATTCAGGGACAGGGGTAAAGGGCTATGGCTACACCTTC	CASILNSGTGVKGYGYTF
TRBD1	-	TRBV24-1	TRBJ1-2	TGTGCCACCAAGGACCCGACAGGGGCCGACTATGGCTACACCTTC	CATKDPTGADYGYTF
-	-	TRBV28	TRBJ1-2	TGTGCCAGCAGTTTACACAGCGCCGGGGGAATAGATGGCTACACCTTC	CASSLHSAGGIDGYTF
TRBD1	-	TRBV10-3	TRBJ1-6	TGTGCCATCAGGACAGGGGAGAATTCACCCCTCCACTTT	CAIRTGENSPLHF
-	-	TRBV7-9	TRBJ1-4	TGTGCCAGCAGCTCTCGCCCAACAGGGAATGAAAAACTGTTTTTT	CASSSRPTGNEKLFF
TRBD1	few	TRBV19	TRBJ1-5	TGTGCCAGTAGGCGGACAGGGGGCGGCAATCAGCCCCAGCATTTT	CASRRTGGGNQPQHF
TRBD2	few	TRBV24-1	TRBJ2-2	TGTGCCACCAGTGGACCCGGGACTAGCGTCGTCGGGGAGCTGTTTTTT	CATSGPGTSVVGELFF
TRBD1	-	TRBV5-4	TRBJ1-1	TGTGCCAGCACCCTGGGACAGGTGAACACTGAAGCTTTCTTT	CASTLGQVNTEAFF
-	once	TRBV5-1	TRBJ1-3	TGCGCCAGCAGCTTGGTCACAGGCCGCTCTGGAAACACCATATATTTT	CASSLVTGRSGNTIYF
-	-	TRBV28	TRBJ1-2	TGTGCCAGCAGTCCCCTTTTAAAGGGAGATGGCTATGGCTACACCTTC	CASSPLLKGDGYGYTF
TRBD1	-	TRBV18	TRBJ1-4	TGTGCCAGCTCACCGGACAGGGGAAATGAAAAACTGTTTTTT	CASSPDRGNEKLFF
TRBD2	-	TRBV6-5	TRBJ2-7	TGTGCCAGCAGTTTCGTGTCGGGGGGGCTCTACGAGCAGTACTTC	CASSFVSGGLYEQYF
-	-	TRBV3-1/TRBV3-2	TRBJ2-1	TGTGCCAGCAGCAGGGAGACTACCTCCTACAATGAGCAGTTCTTC	CASSRETTSYNEQFF
TRBD2	-	TRBV7-3	TRBJ2-3	TGTGCCAGCAGCTTAACGATCGCGGGAGTGGGAGATACGCAGTATTTT	CASSLTIAGVGDTQYF
-	-	TRBV19	TRBJ1-6	TGTGCCAGTAGTAGGGACTGGGGTAATTCACCCCTCCACTTT	CASSRDWGNSPLHF
TRBD2	-	TRBV18	TRBJ2-2	TGTGCCAGCTCACCAATCAAGCGGGGTCCGAACACCGGGGAGCTGTTTTTT	CASSPIKRGPNTGELFF
-	few	TRBV6-5	TRBJ1-3	TGTGCCAGCAGTTACGGTCAGGGATCTGGAAACACCATATATTTT	CASSYGQGSGNTIYF
TRBD1	-	TRBV5-1	TRBJ2-2	TGCGCCAGCAGCCGTACAGGGGACACCGGGGAGCTGTTTTTT	CASSRTGDTGELFF
TRBD1	few	TRBV11-1	TRBJ2-1	TGTGCCAGCAGCTTAGAAGGGACAGGCTCCTACAATGAGCAGTTCTTC	CASSLEGTGSYNEQFF
-	-	TRBV25-1	TRBJ1-1	TGTGCCAGCAGTGTTTCACTTAGGAACACTGAAGCTTTCTTT	CASSVSLRNTEAFF
-	-	TRBV24-1	TRBJ2-3	TGTGCCACCAGTGATTCCCGCCGGGGGTTTACAGATACGCAGTATTTT	CATSDSRRGFTDTQYF
TRBD2	-	TRBV28	TRBJ2-7	TGTGCCAGCAGTCCACTCTCCGGGACTAGCGGGACCTACGAGCAGTACTTC	CASSPLSGTSGTYEQYF
-	once	TRBV5-4	TRBJ1-3	TGTGCCAGCAGCTCCCCCCCAGATGACACCATATATTTT	CASSSPPDDTIYF
TRBD2	-	TRBV3-1/TRBV3-2	TRBJ2-2	TGTGCCAGCAGCAGGAGAGCGGGGGGGCGAGTCGGGGAGCTGTTTTTT	CASSRRAGGRVGELFF
TRBD1	-	TRBV2	TRBJ1-2	TGTGCCAGCAGGGGGGACAGTTTCTATGGCTACACCTTC	CASRGDSFYGYTF
TRBD2	-	TRBV9	TRBJ2-5	TGTGCCAGCAGCGAGGGACTAGCGATGACGGGGACCCAGTACTTC	CASSEGLAMTGTQYF
TRBD1	-	TRBV6-5	TRBJ2-7	TGTGCCAGCAGGCTGACAGGGAACTACGAGCAGTACTTC	CASRLTGNYEQYF
TRBD2	-	TRBV25-1	TRBJ2-3	TGTGCCAGCAACCCGGCAAGCGGGAGGCATGAAGATACGCAGTATTTT	CASNPASGRHEDTQYF
-	-	TRBV6-5	TRBJ1-2	TGTGCCAGCAGTTACGAGTCAGGGCCAGGCTACACCTTC	CASSYESGPGYTF
-	-	TRBV7-9	TRBJ2-7	TGTGCCAGCAGCTTGGTAAGGGGGTTTGGGACCTACGAGCAGTACTTC	CASSLVRGFGTYEQYF
-	-	TRBV29-1	TRBJ1-4	TGCAGCGTTGCGATGACAGCGAACGAAAAACTGTTTTTT	CSVAMTANEKLFF
TRBD2	-	TRBV7-7	TRBJ2-2	TGTGCTAGCAGCCCCGGGGGGGTGAACACCGGGGAGCTGTTTTTT	CASSPGGVNTGELFF